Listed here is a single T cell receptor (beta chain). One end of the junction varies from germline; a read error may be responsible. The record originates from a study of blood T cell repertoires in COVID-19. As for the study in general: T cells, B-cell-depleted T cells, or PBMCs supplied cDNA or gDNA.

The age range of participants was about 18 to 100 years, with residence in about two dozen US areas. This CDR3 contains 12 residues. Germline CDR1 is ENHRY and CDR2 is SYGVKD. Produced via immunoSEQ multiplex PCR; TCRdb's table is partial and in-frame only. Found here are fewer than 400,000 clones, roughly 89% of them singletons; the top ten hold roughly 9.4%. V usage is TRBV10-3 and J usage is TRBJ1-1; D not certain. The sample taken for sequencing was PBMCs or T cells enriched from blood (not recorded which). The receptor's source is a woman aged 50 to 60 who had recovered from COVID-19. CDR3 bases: TGTGCCATCAGTGAGTCGAAGAGTAAACTGGTGTTT. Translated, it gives CAISESKSKLVF.